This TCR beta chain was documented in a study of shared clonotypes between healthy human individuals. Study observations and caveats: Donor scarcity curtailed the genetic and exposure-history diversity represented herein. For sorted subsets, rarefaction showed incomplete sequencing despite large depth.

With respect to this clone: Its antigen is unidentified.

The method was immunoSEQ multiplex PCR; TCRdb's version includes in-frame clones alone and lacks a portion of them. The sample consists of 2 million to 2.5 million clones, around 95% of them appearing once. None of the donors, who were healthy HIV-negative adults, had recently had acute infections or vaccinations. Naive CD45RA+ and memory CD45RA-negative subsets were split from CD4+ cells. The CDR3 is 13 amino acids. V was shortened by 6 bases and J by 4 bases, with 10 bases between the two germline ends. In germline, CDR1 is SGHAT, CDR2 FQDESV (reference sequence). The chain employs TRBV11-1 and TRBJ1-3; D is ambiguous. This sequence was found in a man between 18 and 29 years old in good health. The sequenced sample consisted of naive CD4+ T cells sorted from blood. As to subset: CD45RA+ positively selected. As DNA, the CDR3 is TGTGCCAGCAGAAGACCGGCGGGAAACACCATATATTTT. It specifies CASRRPAGNTIYF.